This T cell receptor (beta chain) was observed in a study of blood T cell repertoires in COVID-19. At the level of the study: From T cells, B-cell-depleted T cells, or PBMCs came the material, which was cDNA or gDNA.

Under the authors' procedure: Quantification of nucleated cells was approximated via reference gene primer amplification. Repertoires were generated with immunoSEQ multiplex PCR, while TCRdb's copy carries only in-frame clones and drops some. V and J calls and clone size are those listed in that table; D and trimming were worked out from the DNA. The sample yields around 85,000 clones, about 82% seen once. V shed 0 bases and J shed 3 bases, with 7 bases lying between them. This CDR3 contains 14 residues. CDR1 and CDR2 (germline): SGHDT, YYEEEE. The receptor's source is a man aged 45-65 years with active COVID-19. The chain is built from TRBV5-6 and TRBJ1-5; D ambiguous. The sequenced sample consisted of peripheral blood. This CDR3 reads CASSLGQVNQPQHF. In DNA form, the CDR3 reads TGTGCCAGCAGCTTGGGACAAGTCAATCAGCCCCAGCATTTT.